The source of this TCR beta chain is a study of shared clonotypes between healthy human individuals. Findings and caveats of the study: Represented diversity, genetic and exposure-history alike, was limited by few donors.

Remarks on this clone: Its matching antigen is unknown.

The DNA input per sorted-subset replicate PCR was approximately 210 ng, corresponding to roughly 31,000 T cell genomes. Measured with immunoSEQ multiplex PCR; TCRdb has only the in-frame clones, and not every one. Of over a million clones listed, around 98.5% are singletons. The receptor was isolated from a man aged 25-45 years in good health. The sequenced sample consisted of naive CD4+ T cells sorted from blood. Indicated subset: CD45RA+ positively selected.

The CDR3 protein is CASSLVSRDGYTF. CDR3 nucleotide sequence: TGTGCCAGCAGCTTAGTTTCCAGAGATGGCTACACCTTC. V usage is TRBV11-1 and J usage is TRBJ1-2; unclear D gene. The CDR3 length is 13 residues. The V and J ends lost 1 base and 6 bases respectively, with 9 bases between them. Germline-derived CDR1 and CDR2 are SGHAT and FQDESV (reference sequence).